The rows below give T cell receptor beta chains drawn from one sample of a study of CD8 T cells in ankylosing spondylitis. Each CDR3 protein gets one entry after TCRdb re-called the 5' RACE reads with MiXCR. There are 400,000 to 450,000 distinct CDR3 sequences in the sample; approximately 17% occur only once, and approximately 1% lies in the top ten. The sample was blood, either unsorted or a sorted T cell fraction (not recorded which). The origin of the receptors is a male donor with ankylosing spondylitis. Each CDR3 is given with its conserved first and last residue. D genes are given only for firm matches. Only some rows state a clone size, as once, few, many or a class for expanded clones.

NA	TRBJ2-7	NA	TRBV20-1	CSASGPITSYEQYF	TGCAGTGCTAGCGGACCCATAACTTCCTACGAGCAGTACTTC
few	TRBJ2-3	NA	TRBV4-3	CASSPSGTTDTQYF	TGCGCCAGCAGCCCTTCAGGGACCACAGATACGCAGTATTTT
few	TRBJ1-3	NA	TRBV5-1	CASRPEGGNTIYF	TGCGCCAGCAGACCCGAGGGAGGAAACACCATATATTTT
many	TRBJ2-6	TRBD2	TRBV4-2	CASSRLAGVSGANVLTF	TGTGCCAGCAGTCGACTAGCGGGGGTCTCTGGGGCCAACGTCCTGACTTTC
NA	TRBJ1-3	NA	TRBV10-3	CAISERVGGTSGNTIYF	TGTGCCATCAGTGAGCGTGTAGGGGGAACCTCTGGAAACACCATATATTTT
NA	TRBJ2-7	NA	TRBV2	CASSERGRDEQYF	TGTGCCAGCAGTGAAAGAGGAAGGGACGAGCAGTACTTC
NA	TRBJ1-2	NA	TRBV12-3/TRBV12-4	CASSLAGTRYGYTF	TGTGCCAGCAGTTTAGCTGGGACACGGTATGGCTACACCTTC
NA	TRBJ1-5	NA	TRBV6-1	CASSRSQSNQPQHF	TGTGCCAGCAGTAGGTCCCAAAGCAATCAGCCCCAGCATTTT
NA	TRBJ2-2	TRBD1	TRBV7-8	CASSSTQGNGELFF	TGTGCCAGCAGCTCGACACAGGGGAACGGGGAGCTGTTTTTT
NA	TRBJ2-1	NA	TRBV11-2	CASSPLKGNEQFF	TGTGCCAGCAGTCCACTCAAGGGAAATGAGCAGTTCTTC
few	TRBJ1-2	NA	TRBV5-1	CASSLVGGLSHGYTF	TGCGCCAGCAGCTTGGTTGGGGGGCTTTCGCATGGCTACACCTTC
many	TRBJ1-2	NA	TRBV5-1	CASSLEAGGYTF	TGCGCCAGCAGCTTGGAGGCTGGTGGCTACACCTTC
few	TRBJ1-2	TRBD1	TRBV6-5	CASSYGQGARYGYTF	TGTGCCAGCAGTTACGGTCAGGGGGCGCGGTATGGCTACACCTTC
few	TRBJ2-5	NA	TRBV6-2/TRBV6-3	CASQGGWQQETQYF	TGTGCCAGCCAGGGGGGGTGGCAGCAAGAGACCCAGTACTTC
many	TRBJ1-5	NA	TRBV6-5	CASSTNGVQPQHF	TGTGCCAGCAGTACTAATGGGGTTCAGCCCCAGCATTTT
few	TRBJ2-1	TRBD2	TRBV25-1	CASSGLAGGPHEQFF	TGTGCCAGCAGTGGACTAGCGGGAGGGCCCCATGAGCAGTTCTTC
few	TRBJ1-2	NA	TRBV6-1	CASSEAFRDLYGYTF	TGTGCCAGCAGTGAAGCCTTCCGGGACCTTTATGGCTACACCTTC
NA	TRBJ1-4	NA	TRBV29-1	CSVRGGVNEKLFF	TGCAGCGTCCGGGGAGGGGTTAATGAAAAACTGTTTTTT
few	TRBJ2-4	NA	TRBV4-2	CASSQDRAPKNIQYF	TGTGCCAGCAGCCAAGATCGGGCGCCCAAAAACATTCAGTACTTC
few	TRBJ2-7	NA	TRBV28	CASSFRQGLYEQYF	TGTGCCAGCAGTTTTAGGCAGGGGCTCTACGAGCAGTACTTC
NA	TRBJ2-7	TRBD1	TRBV6-5	CASSSETGDPPYEQYF	TGTGCCAGCAGTTCCGAGACAGGGGACCCCCCCTACGAGCAGTACTTC
few	TRBJ1-1	NA	TRBV7-9	CASSLSLGMNTEAFF	TGTGCCAGCAGCTTATCTCTAGGCATGAACACTGAAGCTTTCTTT
few	TRBJ2-2	TRBD2	TRBV4-3	CASSPRLPAGVIAGELFF	TGCGCCAGCAGCCCGCGACTTCCAGCGGGAGTTATCGCCGGGGAGCTGTTTTTT
NA	TRBJ1-4	NA	TRBV7-8	CASSLAPGVTNEKLFF	TGTGCCAGCAGCTTAGCCCCGGGGGTCACTAATGAAAAACTGTTTTTT
NA	TRBJ2-7	TRBD2	TRBV11-2	CASSLVEAGLSGYEQYF	TGTGCCAGCAGCTTAGTCGAAGCGGGGCTCTCGGGGTACGAGCAGTACTTC
NA	TRBJ2-2	NA	TRBV20-1	CSARDSSLPGDAGELFF	TGCAGTGCTAGAGATAGCTCACTCCCTGGGGATGCCGGGGAGCTGTTTTTT
NA	TRBJ1-4	TRBD1	TRBV2	CASSSGTGPEKLFF	TGTGCCAGCAGCAGTGGGACAGGGCCTGAAAAACTTTTTTTT
NA	TRBJ1-1	NA	TRBV20-1	CSASEQAGTEAFF	TGCAGTGCTAGTGAGCAGGCAGGCACTGAAGCTTTCTTT
NA	TRBJ2-3	TRBD2	TRBV11-2	CASSLGLAGGRGDTQYF	TGTGCCAGCAGCTTAGGTCTAGCGGGAGGCCGGGGGGATACGCAGTATTTT
NA	TRBJ2-5	NA	TRBV20-1	CSARDRLAASETQYF	TGCAGTGCTAGAGATAGGTTAGCTGCCTCAGAGACCCAGTACTTC
NA	TRBJ2-2	NA	TRBV20-1	CSGEKNTGELFF	TGCAGTGGCGAGAAAAACACCGGGGAGCTGTTTTTT
few	TRBJ2-7	NA	TRBV11-3	CASSFRQATYEQYF	TGTGCCAGCAGCTTCCGACAGGCTACCTACGAGCAGTACTTC
NA	TRBJ2-7	NA	TRBV20-1	CSARVTDYEQYF	TGCAGTGCTAGGGTAACAGACTACGAGCAGTACTTC
NA	TRBJ1-5	NA	TRBV6-1	CASSPDYYQPQHF	TGTGCCAGCAGTCCGGACTACTATCAGCCCCAGCATTTT
few	TRBJ1-1	NA	TRBV7-8	CASSPWAGSGNTEAFF	TGTGCCAGCAGCCCCTGGGCGGGGTCAGGCAACACTGAAGCTTTCTTT